Presented here are 3 T cell receptor beta chains from one specimen sequenced in a study of blood T cell repertoires in COVID-19. Using immunoSEQ multiplex PCR, the repertoire was profiled, and TCRdb retains in-frame clones only, with some absent. The sample includes roughly 33,000 clones, around 73% seen only once; the top ten take 7.4%. Sequencing used peripheral blood. The receptors stem from a woman aged 60-70 years with acute or convalescent COVID-19.

This clone was observed a handful of times. V gene TRBV5-1 combines with J gene TRBJ2-1; unclear D gene. This CDR3 contains 14 residues. V gave up 4 bases and J gave up 0 bases, with 8 bases separating them. CDR1 is SGHRS and CDR2 is YFSETQ in the germline V gene. The CDR3 DNA reads TGCGCCAGCAGCGGTTACAGCTCCTACAATGAGCAGTTCTTC. Its protein is CASSGYSSYNEQFF.

The chain is built from TRBV28 and TRBJ2-7; D is possibly TRBD2 (5 bases). Between the trimmed V and J ends, which lost 5 bases and 9 bases, there was a span of 17 bases. The CDR3 is made up of 13 amino acids. The germline V gene has CDR1 MDHEN and CDR2 SYDVKM. The CDR3 DNA reads as TGTGCCAGCAGTACCCGCGAGGGATTACGGCAGTACTTC. This sequence encodes CASSTREGLRQYF. Drawing the rest from reference TRBV28 and TRBJ2-7, the complete variable domain is DVKVTQSSRYLVKRTGEKVFLECVQDMDHENMFWYRQDPGLGLRLIYFSYDVKMKEKGDIPEGYSVSREKKERFSLILESASTNQTSMYLCASSTREGLRQYFGPGTRLTVT.

The chain has TRBV29-1 and TRBJ2-5; D is uncertain. Trimming removed 6 bases from V and 4 bases from J, with 18 bases in between. Looked up from germline, CDR1 is SQVTM and CDR2 is ANQGSEA. The length of the CDR3 is 14 residues. CDR3 nucleotide sequence: TGCAGCGTGGAACATCCGGGTGGCGGAGAGACCCAGTACTTC. Translation gives CSVEHPGGGETQYF.